A selection of T cell receptor beta chains follows, all from one sample in a study of Graves' ophthalmopathy and Graves' hyperthyroidism. TCRdb reprocessed the multiplex PCR reads via MiXCR and lists one record per CDR3 protein. The data contain 650,000 to 900,000 distinct CDR3 sequences, 40% of them singletons. The sample taken for sequencing was peripheral blood. The origin of the receptors is an adult man with Graves' ophthalmopathy. CDR3s include the opening cysteine and the closing phenylalanine or tryptophan. Fields, in order: clone size, D gene, J gene, V gene, CDR3 DNA, CDR3 protein. The D gene is left open where the match is weak. A clone size is listed for some rows: how often the clone was seen (once, few, many), or a class if it is expanded.

size: many
D: .
J: TRBJ2-7
V: TRBV29-1
DNA: TGCAGCGTTGGTACGGACAGCACCTACGAGCAGTACTTC
CDR3: CSVGTDSTYEQYF

size: .
D: .
J: TRBJ1-1
V: TRBV5-5
DNA: TGTGCCAGCAAATGGGGGGGGGTGCGTACTGAAGCTTTCTTT
CDR3: CASKWGGVRTEAFF

size: once
D: TRBD2
J: TRBJ2-7
V: TRBV19
DNA: TGTGCCAGTAGTGCCCGACTAGCGGGAGGGCCCAACGAGCAGTACTTC
CDR3: CASSARLAGGPNEQYF

size: .
D: TRBD2
J: TRBJ2-5
V: TRBV7-2
DNA: TGTGCCAGCAGCTTCTCGACTAGCGGGGCGGAGACCCAGTACTTC
CDR3: CASSFSTSGAETQYF

size: few
D: .
J: TRBJ1-2
V: TRBV5-6
DNA: TGTGCCAGCAGCTCTGTACAGGGTAACTATGGCTACACCTTC
CDR3: CASSSVQGNYGYTF

size: .
D: .
J: TRBJ1-2
V: TRBV6-6
DNA: TGTGCCAGCAGCCGGGACACCGACGATGGCTACACCTTC
CDR3: CASSRDTDDGYTF

size: .
D: .
J: TRBJ2-5
V: TRBV11-1
DNA: TGTGCCAGCAGCTTCCCACGGGAAGGACAGCCAGAAGAGACCCAGTACTTC
CDR3: CASSFPREGQPEETQYF

size: .
D: TRBD1
J: TRBJ1-1
V: TRBV20-1
DNA: TGCAGTGCTAGCCTTGGACAGGGGGGATTCTCGACTGAAGCTTTCTTT
CDR3: CSASLGQGGFSTEAFF

size: .
D: TRBD1
J: TRBJ2-7
V: TRBV7-7
DNA: TGTGCTAGCAGTAAAGGGACAGGGTCGAGCGAGCAGTACTTC
CDR3: CASSKGTGSSEQYF

size: few
D: TRBD1
J: TRBJ1-2
V: TRBV9
DNA: TGTGCCAGCAGCCCGGACAGGCTTAACTATGGCTACACCTTC
CDR3: CASSPDRLNYGYTF

size: many
D: .
J: TRBJ1-1
V: TRBV29-1
DNA: TGCAGCGTTGAAAGGGGTTCCGGCACTGAAGCTTTCTTT
CDR3: CSVERGSGTEAFF

size: many
D: TRBD1
J: TRBJ1-6
V: TRBV12-3/TRBV12-4
DNA: TGTGCCAGCAGTTCCCCAGGGGGCTGGTCACCCCTCCACTTT
CDR3: CASSSPGGWSPLHF

size: .
D: TRBD2
J: TRBJ2-7
V: TRBV15
DNA: TGTGCCACCAGCAGTGATCTTGCGGGGGGCTACGAGCAGTACTTC
CDR3: CATSSDLAGGYEQYF

size: few
D: TRBD1
J: TRBJ2-2
V: TRBV20-1
DNA: TGCAGTGCACCACAGGGGGTTGGGACCGGGGAGCTGTTTTTT
CDR3: CSAPQGVGTGELFF

size: .
D: .
J: TRBJ2-3
V: TRBV7-3
DNA: TGTGCCAGCAGCGGGATTCTGGCCGACACAGATACGCAGTATTTT
CDR3: CASSGILADTDTQYF

size: .
D: .
J: TRBJ1-5
V: TRBV24-1
DNA: TGTGCCACCAGTGATCACGGACACATCAATCAGCCCCAGCATTTT
CDR3: CATSDHGHINQPQHF

size: .
D: .
J: TRBJ1-5
V: TRBV19
DNA: TGTGCCAGTAGTATAGATTCACGAGGCAATCAGCCCCAGCATTTT
CDR3: CASSIDSRGNQPQHF

size: many
D: .
J: TRBJ2-6
V: TRBV10-3
DNA: TGTGCCAGCAGTCTCGTCTTTGCCGGGGCCAACGTCCTGACTTTC
CDR3: CASSLVFAGANVLTF

size: .
D: .
J: TRBJ1-6
V: TRBV9
DNA: TGTGCCAGCAGCGACTTCGGGGGGGATGGAAATTCACCCCTCCACTTT
CDR3: CASSDFGGDGNSPLHF

size: .
D: TRBD1
J: TRBJ1-5
V: TRBV24-1
DNA: TGTGCCACCAGTGACCCAGGGACAGGGAGAGGCAATCAGCCCCAGCATTTT
CDR3: CATSDPGTGRGNQPQHF

size: few
D: .
J: TRBJ2-7
V: TRBV10-3
DNA: TGTGCCATCAGTGCGGGGTCCTACGAGCAGTACTTC
CDR3: CAISAGSYEQYF

size: .
D: TRBD1
J: TRBJ1-1
V: TRBV29-1
DNA: TGCAGCCAAACCGACAGGGCGAACACTGAAGCTTTCTTT
CDR3: CSQTDRANTEAFF

size: .
D: TRBD1
J: TRBJ1-6
V: TRBV2
DNA: TGTGCCAGCAGCCTCGGACAGGGGGCTCGCGGTACTTCACCCCTCCACTTT
CDR3: CASSLGQGARGTSPLHF

size: .
D: .
J: TRBJ2-7
V: TRBV2
DNA: TGTGCCAGCAGTGAAGCGGCAGGGCCGTACGAGCAGTACTTC
CDR3: CASSEAAGPYEQYF

size: many
D: TRBD1
J: TRBJ1-1
V: TRBV2
DNA: TGTGCCAAGGGACAGGCGTTGAACACTGAAGCTTTCTTT
CDR3: CAKGQALNTEAFF

size: once
D: TRBD2
J: TRBJ2-5
V: TRBV19
DNA: TGTGCCAGTAGTGGGGCTCTAGCGGGAGGTTTGGAGACCCAGTACTTC
CDR3: CASSGALAGGLETQYF

size: .
D: .
J: TRBJ2-5
V: TRBV4-1
DNA: TGCGCCAGCAGCCAAGAGGAGTTCAGACAAGAGACCCAGTACTTC
CDR3: CASSQEEFRQETQYF

size: many
D: .
J: TRBJ2-7
V: TRBV7-2
DNA: TGTGCCAGCAACCGCGGTTCGGGCCGGGGACCTGGCGAGCAGTACTTC
CDR3: CASNRGSGRGPGEQYF

size: once
D: TRBD1
J: TRBJ1-1
V: TRBV29-1
DNA: TGCAGCGTTCGACAGGGGGGGGACACTGAAGCTTTCTTT
CDR3: CSVRQGGDTEAFF

size: .
D: TRBD1
J: TRBJ2-5
V: TRBV29-1
DNA: TGCAGCGTTGCCGGGACAGGGGATGTAGAGACCCAGTACTTC
CDR3: CSVAGTGDVETQYF

size: few
D: TRBD1
J: TRBJ1-1
V: TRBV20-1
DNA: TGCAGTGCTACGGGGAGGGGGCAGAACACTGAAGCTTTCTTT
CDR3: CSATGRGQNTEAFF

size: .
D: .
J: TRBJ2-7
V: TRBV20-1
DNA: TGCAGTGCTCCCTTATCCGGGGGACCCTACGAGCAGTACTTC
CDR3: CSAPLSGGPYEQYF

size: .
D: .
J: TRBJ2-7
V: TRBV7-3
DNA: TGTGCCTGGAGTGTACTTTCGGGGAGCAACGAGCAGTACTTC
CDR3: CAWSVLSGSNEQYF

size: .
D: .
J: TRBJ1-2
V: TRBV15
DNA: TGTGCCACCAGCGGGGGGGCAGGGCCTCGCTATGGCTACACCTTC
CDR3: CATSGGAGPRYGYTF

size: .
D: TRBD1
J: TRBJ2-5
V: TRBV29-1
DNA: TGCAGCGTCGGCTCAGGGGGTTCAGAGACCCAGTACTTC
CDR3: CSVGSGGSETQYF

size: once
D: .
J: TRBJ1-4
V: TRBV6-1
DNA: TGTGCCGTGGGGGAAGCAACTAATGAAAAACTGTTTTTT
CDR3: CAVGEATNEKLFF

size: many
D: TRBD1
J: TRBJ1-1
V: TRBV19
DNA: TGTGCCAGTAGTATAGATTACAGGGGAGCTGAAGCTTTCTTT
CDR3: CASSIDYRGAEAFF

size: few
D: .
J: TRBJ2-7
V: TRBV20-1
DNA: TGCAGTGCTGGTGACAGGATCTCCTACGAGCAGTACTTC
CDR3: CSAGDRISYEQYF

size: .
D: .
J: TRBJ1-3
V: TRBV9
DNA: TGTGCCAGCAGCCAGGAACAAATCTCTGGAAACACCATATATTTT
CDR3: CASSQEQISGNTIYF

size: few
D: .
J: TRBJ2-2
V: TRBV7-6
DNA: TGTGCCAGCAGCTTAGATGGGTCCACCGGGGAGCTGTTTTTT
CDR3: CASSLDGSTGELFF

size: .
D: TRBD1
J: TRBJ1-3
V: TRBV12-3/TRBV12-4
DNA: TGTGCCAGCAGCCTAGAGACAGGGGGAAACACCATATATTTT
CDR3: CASSLETGGNTIYF

size: .
D: .
J: TRBJ1-6
V: TRBV20-1
DNA: TGCAGTGCTTTCGAGCGGGGATCACCCCTCCACTTT
CDR3: CSAFERGSPLHF

size: .
D: .
J: TRBJ2-5
V: TRBV2
DNA: TGTGCCAGCAGTGAGACAGGAGAGACCCAGTACTTC
CDR3: CASSETGETQYF

size: .
D: .
J: TRBJ1-1
V: TRBV7-9
DNA: TGCGCCAGCAGCCAACCCCTGGCAGGGATGAACACTGAAGCTTTCTTT
CDR3: CASSQPLAGMNTEAFF